The entry below gives a single T cell receptor beta chain sequence along with its context. In its sample, this clone was seen a few times. There is no known antigen for this receptor. Per-base qualities were not stored, and no clone one base away is much larger. TCRbeta CDR3 regions were amplified from genomic DNA by means of the immunoSEQ Assay, a bias-controlled multiplex PCR. Processing in the source paper ran as follows. Nucleated cell counts per sample were estimated from amplification of reference gene primers within the assay. To quantify the absolute abundance of each unique TCRbeta CDR3 rearrangement, sequence reads were collapsed and filtered. For each sample, productive Simpson clonality was calculated as the square root of Simpson's diversity index across productive rearrangements. TCRdb took this table from immuneACCESS and kept in-frame rearrangements with V and J called. Such tables lack part of the clones; where checked against another copy, unresolved V genes explain under half of the gap, and the rest is unexplained. D and trimming were read from the DNA, whereas the V and J calls and clone size are those reported in that table. In all, the sample holds 88,000 or so clones, and about 85% of those were seen once. The top ten hold 3.8% of the sample.

The CDR3 sequence holds 12 residues, the cysteine and phenylalanine included. Just the 36-base CDR3 DNA is kept, in frame starting at base 1. Sequences SEHNR (CDR1) and FQNEAQ (CDR2) are obtained from the germline V gene (reference sequence). At the junction V is shortened by 2 bases and J by 8 bases, with 9 bases in between. This sample was included in a study of blood T cell repertoires in COVID-19 (dated by TCRdb to about 2020). A note on the overall study: Samples from collaborators originated in the United States, Italy and Spain and spanned both the acute and convalescent phases of COVID-19. The prospective study material was composed of cDNA or gDNA derived from T cells, B-cell-depleted T cells, or PBMCs. Subjects who had been exposed to COVID-19, were actively infected with it, or had recovered from it provided the deeply sampled blood TCRbeta repertoires that made up the dataset. A freely available public database, intended as a resource for researchers studying the immune response to SARS-CoV-2, is where the repertoires were released. The samples were drawn from two sources: the first 160 participants of the ongoing ImmuneRACE study, and 950 to 1,500 subjects contributed by 6 global collaborators. A de-identified subject ID, COVID-19 status, age in years and sex were almost always included in the sample metadata. Where available, HLA class I and class II types were taken from metadata supplied by the sample provider and were not determined by assay-based typing. Paper-wide results and their limitations: Clinical and demographic metadata were provided uncurated, with the amount varying by source and participant.

Each collaborating institution followed its own protocols to collect whole blood in K2EDTA tubes. For TCRbeta analysis, collaborators shipped samples in one of three forms: frozen whole blood, isolated PBMCs, or DNA extracted from either of those sample types. The sample was peripheral blood. The rearranged segments are TRBV7-9 and TRBJ1-2; no D gene call is confident. The clonotype was recovered from a man in his sixties with acute or convalescent COVID-19. The DNA sequence is as follows: TGTGCCAGCAGCTTAAACACCTGGGGCTACACCTTC. Translated, it gives CASSLNTWGYTF.